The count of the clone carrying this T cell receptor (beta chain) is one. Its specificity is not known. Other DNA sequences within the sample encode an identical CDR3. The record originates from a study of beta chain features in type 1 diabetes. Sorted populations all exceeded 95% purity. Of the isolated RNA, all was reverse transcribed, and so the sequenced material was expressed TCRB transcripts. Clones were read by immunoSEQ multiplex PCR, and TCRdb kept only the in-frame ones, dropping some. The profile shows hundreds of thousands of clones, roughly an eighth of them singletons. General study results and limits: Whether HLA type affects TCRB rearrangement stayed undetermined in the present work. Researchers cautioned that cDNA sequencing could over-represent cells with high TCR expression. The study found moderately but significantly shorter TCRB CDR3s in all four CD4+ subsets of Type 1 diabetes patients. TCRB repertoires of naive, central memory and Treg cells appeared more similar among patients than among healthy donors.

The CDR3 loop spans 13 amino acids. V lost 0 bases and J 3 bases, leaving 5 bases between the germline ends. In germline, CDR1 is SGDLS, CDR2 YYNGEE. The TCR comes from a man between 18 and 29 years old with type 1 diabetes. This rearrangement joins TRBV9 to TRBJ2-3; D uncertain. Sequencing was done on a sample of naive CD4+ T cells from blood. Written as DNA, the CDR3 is TGTGCCAGCAGCGTAGCTTTAACAGATACGCAGTATTTT. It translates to CASSVALTDTQYF.